This paragraph covers one TCR beta chain sequence. Its antigen is not identified. Other nucleotide sequences in the sample specify the same CDR3. The entry originates in a study of PD-1 blockade in classical Hodgkin lymphoma. The overall study: Once every 2 weeks, patients received intravenous nivolumab at 3 mg/kg. Study results and limitations: Newly diagnosed patients reportedly trailed healthy donors in baseline TCR diversity. Complete responders matched newly diagnosed patients in baseline diversity. Researchers reported that CD4+ TCR diversity, though not CD8+, rose significantly by C4D1.

Deletions cut 0 bases from V and 0 bases from J, with 4 bases between. CDR1 is SGHNT and CDR2 is YYREEE in the germline V gene (reference sequence). The CDR3 is 15 amino acids. Each and every patient relapsed after autologous stem cell transplantation, and patients got differing brentuximab vedotin exposure. Produced via immunoSEQ multiplex PCR; TCRdb's table is partial and in-frame only. The sample lists approximately 150,000 clones; approximately 81% were seen once. The chain links TRBV5-4 to TRBJ2-6; no clear D gene. The sample consisted of peripheral blood mononuclear cells (PBMCs), taken before the second cycle of nivolumab. The TCR sequence derives from a human donor with classical Hodgkin lymphoma. CDR3 nucleotide sequence: TGTGCCAGCAGCTTGGGGGGCTCTGGGGCCAACGTCCTGACTTTC. It is translated as CASSLGGSGANVLTF.